This T cell receptor (beta chain) stems from a study of glioma-infiltrating T cells (dated by TCRdb to the mid-2010s). Concerning the study at large: Sequencing of TCR alpha- and beta-chain repertoires was performed on glioma tissue, on non-neoplastic brain tissue, and on matched peripheral blood mononuclear cells. Each tissue-infiltrating repertoire was compared with the same patient's peripheral blood repertoire to measure divergence between tissue and blood T-cell populations. The paired cohort comprised three low-grade glioma patients, eight primary glioblastoma patients and three non-glioma patients contributing non-neoplastic brain tissue.

The iRepertoire nested amplicon-rescue multiplex PCR (arm-PCR) platform was used to amplify TCR alpha and beta CDR3 regions from RNA. The input for one-step reverse transcription and amplification was about 100-400 ng of either tissue mRNA or PBMC total RNA. Following bead purification, Illumina adapters were added by a secondary multiplex PCR, and libraries between 200 and 400 bp were gel-purified. The libraries contained internal 6-nucleotide barcodes that were used for demultiplexing. Libraries were sequenced on an Illumina MiSeq with 2x220 or 2x250 nucleotide paired-end reads. Per the source publication's procedure: Paired reads were merged using FLASH 1.2.11 and were aligned to the GRCh37 human genome using BWA-MEM, after which TRA and TRB reads were extracted. For V and J assignment, an IMGT-derived reference of cassette sequences and CDR3 motifs that included pseudogenes was used. Reads were translated in three frames, and productive CDR3s were defined as those with a C...FGXG motif and no stop codons. Unique combinations of V-J cassette pair and CDR3 amino acid sequence were defined as clonotypes. Reads were filtered by Hamming distance, with the threshold set by the sequence error rate of each sample in mapped regions. TCRdb took the public reads, trimmed them with fastp at Q25, ran MiXCR for clone calling and kept in-frame beta chains. CDR3 protein sequences are deduplicated, and each keeps its most common genes and DNA. TCRdb, not the authors, supplied the V and J calls. This sample comprises approximately 89,000 distinct CDR3 sequences, 23% of them detected only once. Of the sample, 6.7% falls within the top ten clones.

Remarks on this clonotype: The target of this receptor is not known. Qualities for individual bases were not recorded, and no much larger clone is one base off.

The paper's findings and limits, for the study overall: VJ-independent divergence between tissue and blood was found to be below expectation in non-neoplastic patients but above expectation in all gliomas, particularly low-grade gliomas. Small numbers underpinned the group comparisons: about eight glioblastoma patients, three low-grade glioma patients and three non-neoplastic patients. Tissue and blood shared very few CDR3 sequences, a result attributed to high CDR3 diversity and limited sampling.

V and J are trimmed by 5 bases and 5 bases, and the gene matches miss 13 bases of the junction. The CDR3 spans 16 residues, from the cysteine through the phenylalanine. Only the CDR3 portion is preserved as DNA: 48 bases, with reading frame beginning at the first base. The germline V gene (reference sequence) provides CDR1 LGHDT and CDR2 YNNKEL. The sequence joins TRBV3-1 to TRBJ1-2; 8 central bases correspond to TRBD1. Sequenced material: glioma tissue, nonneoplastic brain tissue, or PBMCs (not recorded which). This receptor was identified in a human donor with low-grade glioma or glioblastoma, undergoing nonglioma brain surgery, or in good health (not recorded which). The encoded CDR3 is CASSAGLIRGQYGYTF. Read as DNA, the sequence is TGTGCCAGCAGCGCGGGCCTTATCAGGGGGCAATATGGCTACACCTTC.